A single sample gave rise to the 23 T cell receptor beta chains below, sequenced in a study of T cell repertoires in cytomegalovirus infection. TCRdb re-called the reads with MiXCR, one entry per CDR3 protein. Of approximately 550,000 distinct CDR3 sequences listed, 15% to 20% were seen once; the top ten hold around 25%. Sequencing was carried out using CD8+ T cells from PBMCs. The source of these receptors is a human donor in good health (CMV status not recorded). Some clones in this sample may be carry-over from other donors' samples.

The chain is built from TRBV19 and TRBJ1-1; 7 nucleotides align to TRBD1. V lost 10 bases, J lost 0 bases, and 11 bases stayed unmatched. Germline CDR1 and CDR2: LNHDA and SQIVND (reference sequence). This CDR3 is 15 amino acids long. The CDR3 nucleotides are TGTGCCACCCGGGACAGCCGGGGGCTGAACACTGAAGCTTTCTTT. The encoded protein is CATRDSRGLNTEAFF. Filled out from reference TRBV19 and TRBJ1-1, the complete variable domain reads DGGITQSPKYLFRKEGQNVTLSCEQNLNHDAMYWYRQDPGQGLRLIYYSQIVNDFQKGDIAEGYSVSREKKESFPLTVTSAQKNPTAFYLCATRDSRGLNTEAFFGQGTRLTVV.

The chain couples TRBV6-1 to TRBJ1-5, with a weak D call TRBD1 (6 bases). V dropped 1 base and J dropped 3 bases, with 10 bases sitting between them. The CDR3 is made up of 15 amino acids. Germline CDR1 and CDR2: MNHNS and SASEGT. The CDR3 sequence is CASSEVWGPNQPQHF. CDR3 DNA sequence: TGTGCCAGCAGTGAAGTCTGGGGGCCCAATCAGCCCCAGCATTTT.

Only one count was recorded for this clonotype. The chain links TRBV13 to TRBJ2-7; D possibly matches TRBD1 or TRBD2 (7 bases each). The CDR3 contains 13 residues. Germline loops: CDR1 PRHDT, CDR2 FYEKMQ (reference sequence). Trimming removed 5 bases from V and 7 bases from J, with 15 bases in between. CDR3 coding DNA: TGTGCCAGCAGCATGGGACAGCGGGGAGAGCAGTACTTC. Translating it yields CASSMGQRGEQYF.

This clonotype was recorded a few times. The chain is built from TRBV20-1 and TRBJ2-1, with D tentatively TRBD1 or TRBD2 (5 bases each). CDR3 length: 16 residues. V was cut by 0 bases and J by 0 bases, with 12 bases left in between. Germline CDR1 reads DFQATT; CDR2 reads SNEGSKA (reference sequence). CDR3 loop: CSARDRGGVSYNEQFF. In nucleotides, the CDR3 is TGCAGTGCTAGAGATCGTGGGGGTGTCTCCTACAATGAGCAGTTCTTC.

This clonotype was observed many times. This chain joins TRBV10-3 and TRBJ2-7, with 11 bases lining up with TRBD2. Germline V lookup: CDR1 ENHRY, CDR2 SYGVKD. J was trimmed by 3 bases and V by 4 bases; bases with no gene match: 8. This CDR3 has 16 amino acids. CDR3 sequence: CAISGHTSGSSYEQYF. In DNA form, the CDR3 reads TGTGCCATCAGTGGCCACACTAGCGGGAGTAGCTACGAGCAGTACTTC.

The sample holds many counts of this clonotype. The V and J genes are TRBV5-4 and TRBJ2-1, with D possibly matching TRBD1 (5 bases). This CDR3 has 16 residues. V was shortened by 4 bases and J by 0 bases, with 14 bases between the two germline ends. Per germline, CDR1 SGHNT and CDR2 YYREEE (reference sequence). The DNA for the CDR3 is TGTGCCAGCAGCCAGGACAAGAACCCCTCCTACAATGAGCAGTTCTTC. Its protein product is CASSQDKNPSYNEQFF.

Comment on this clonotype: The junction departs from germline at one end; a sequencing error may be responsible. The CDR3 DNA is TGTGACAGCAGACAAGCCGCCTTAAATTACGAGCAGTACTTC. As protein: CDSRQAALNYEQYF. The chain employs TRBV3-1 and TRBJ2-7; D is undetermined. The CDR3 totals 14 residues. Germline V gene sequence: CDR1 LGHDT, CDR2 YNNKEL (reference sequence).

This clonotype was picked up a small number of times. V gene TRBV5-5 combines with J gene TRBJ2-5; D is perhaps TRBD2 (5 bases). CDR1 is SGHKS, CDR2 YYEKEE, per germline (reference sequence). This CDR3 is built from 15 residues. V lost 0 bases, J lost 5 bases, and 14 bases lay in between. CDR3 in amino acids: CASSLAEGLAETQYF. In DNA, the CDR3 is TGTGCCAGCAGCTTGGCCGAGGGCCTAGCTGAGACCCAGTACTTC.

This clonotype occurred many times. The chain combines TRBV12-5 with TRBJ1-1; D might be TRBD1 (6 bases). This CDR3 comprises 14 residues. The germline V and J ends were trimmed by 6 bases and 7 bases, with 18 bases remaining between them. CDR1 and CDR2 (germline): LGHNT, FRNRAP. CDR3 region: CASGDPGTPGEAFF. The CDR3 coding sequence is TGTGCTAGTGGGGATCCCGGGACACCAGGTGAAGCTTTCTTT.

This clonotype turned up a few times. CDR3: CASSQDSAGYEQYF. CDR3 in DNA: TGTGCCAGCAGCCAAGATTCGGCCGGCTACGAGCAGTACTTC. V gene TRBV3-1 combines with J gene TRBJ2-7; D remains unclear. V lost 0 bases, J lost 3 bases, and 9 bases lay in between. The CDR3 is 14 amino acids. Germline V lookup: CDR1 LGHDT, CDR2 YNNKEL (reference sequence).

This clonotype was detected ten times or more. The chain couples TRBV24-1 to TRBJ2-3; 12 positions match TRBD1. V lost 9 bases, J lost 3 bases, and 3 bases stayed unmatched. CDR1 and CDR2 (germline): KGHDR, SFDVKD. The CDR3 has 14 residues. The CDR3 loop is CATGDRGRTDTQYF. The CDR3 DNA sequence: TGTGCCACCGGGGACAGGGGGCGTACAGATACGCAGTATTTT.

This clonotype has more than one count but fewer than ten. The V call is TRBV6-5, the J call TRBJ1-3; the match to TRBD1 covers 7 bases. Germline V gene lookup returns CDR1 MNHEY and CDR2 SVGAGI. V was pared by 6 bases and J by 1 base, with 6 bases of the junction left unmatched. The CDR3 covers 15 residues. CDR3 in amino acids: CASRETGWSGNTIYF. DNA of the CDR3: TGTGCCAGCAGGGAGACAGGGTGGTCTGGAAACACCATATATTTT.

This clonotype came up a few times. The rearrangement joins TRBV6-5 to TRBJ1-1; D is undetermined. V lost 0 bases and J 4 bases, leaving 6 bases between the germline ends. The CDR3 extends over 13 amino acids. Per the germline V gene, CDR1 is MNHEY and CDR2 is SVGAGI. As DNA, the CDR3 is TGTGCCAGCAGTTACTCACCGAGCACTGAAGCTTTCTTT. Translated: CASSYSPSTEAFF.

This clonotype has at least ten counts. This sequence joins TRBV28 and TRBJ2-7; D gene ambiguous. V shed 6 bases and J shed 0 bases, with 6 bases lying between them. The CDR3 has 12 amino acids. The germline CDR1 and CDR2 sequences are MDHEN and SYDVKM. CDR3 bases: TGTGCCAGCAGGGGCAGCTCCTACGAGCAGTACTTC. Residues: CASRGSSYEQYF.

Many counts were recorded for this clonotype. The rearrangement links TRBV6-6 to TRBJ1-5, with a weak D call TRBD1 (5 bases). Trimming left V 0 bases short and J 3 bases short, with 12 bases between. Germline loops: CDR1 MNHNY, CDR2 SVGAGI (reference sequence). The CDR3 spans 16 residues. The CDR3 reads CASSYSFGTVNQPQHF. In nucleotides, the CDR3 is TGTGCCAGCAGTTACTCGTTCGGGACGGTCAATCAGCCCCAGCATTTT.

The sample holds many counts of this clonotype. This chain uses TRBV12-3 or TRBV12-4 with TRBJ2-7; 11 positions agree with TRBD1. J gave up 2 bases and V 6 bases, and 9 bases lay outside the gene matches. The CDR3 length is 16 residues. CDR3 residues: CASSRRDRGSPYEQYF. The CDR3 coding sequence is TGTGCCAGCAGCCGTCGGGACAGGGGGTCTCCCTACGAGCAGTACTTC.

The sample holds many counts of this clonotype. The chain links TRBV19 to TRBJ2-7; 10 positions match TRBD2. The V segment lost 4 bases and the J segment 3 bases; nucleotides outside the gene matches: 6. Per germline, CDR1 LNHDA and CDR2 SQIVND (reference sequence). The CDR3 sequence is 15 residues long. CDR3 bases: TGTGCCAGTAGTAATGGACTAGCGGTATACTACGAGCAGTACTTC. Protein sequence: CASSNGLAVYYEQYF.

This clonotype was observed a handful of times. The gene calls are TRBV29-1 and TRBJ2-7; tentative D call: TRBD2 (7 bases). The CDR3 contains 14 residues. CDR1 is SQVTM and CDR2 is ANQGSEA in the germline V gene. Trimming cost V 6 bases and J 0 bases, with 15 bases left between them. CDR3 nucleotides: TGCAGCGTCCATGAAGGGGGGGGCTCCTACGAGCAGTACTTC. This translates into CSVHEGGGSYEQYF.

The CDR3 DNA is TGTGCCAGCAGCGGAGCGGGAGCAACCTACGAGCAGTACTTC. Translation: CASSGAGATYEQYF. The V call is TRBV9, the J call TRBJ2-7; TRBD2 agrees at 8 bases. V was clipped by 3 bases and J by 2 bases; unmatched bases: 4. CDR1 is SGDLS and CDR2 is YYNGEE in the germline V gene. The CDR3 runs to 14 residues.

In its sample, this clonotype was seen a few times. This sequence joins TRBV19 and TRBJ2-1; D call uncertain. Germline CDR1 and CDR2: LNHDA and SQIVND (reference sequence). V was shortened by 6 bases and J by 7 bases, with 16 bases between the two germline ends. This CDR3 is 14 amino acids long. The CDR3 region has the DNA TGTGCCAGTAGCCTCGGTCCCGTGGCGAATGAGCAGTTCTTC. Amino acid sequence: CASSLGPVANEQFF.

CDR3 loop: CSGFGLGYNEQFF. CDR3 coding DNA: TGCAGTGGCTTTGGACTCGGATACAATGAGCAGTTCTTC. This rearrangement joins TRBV20-1 to TRBJ2-1; TRBD2 might be the D (5 bases). V shed 7 bases and J shed 4 bases, with 14 bases lying between them. The germline gives CDR1 DFQATT, CDR2 SNEGSKA (reference sequence). The CDR3 runs to 13 residues.

The sample holds a few counts of this clonotype. The chain joins TRBV2 to TRBJ2-2, with D possibly matching TRBD1 (5 bases). Trimming cost V 0 bases and J 6 bases, with 8 bases left between them. Germline V gives CDR1 SNHLY, CDR2 FYNNEI. The CDR3 is made up of 14 amino acids. The CDR3 is CASSEALGPGELFF. The CDR3, as DNA: TGTGCCAGCAGTGAAGCGCTGGGGCCCGGGGAGCTGTTTTTT.

This clonotype has only one observation. This CDR3 fails to terminate in the conserved phenylalanine or tryptophan, so it likely reflects a read error. The chain employs TRBV27 and TRBJ2-2; D is perhaps TRBD1 or TRBD2 (5 bases each). CDR1 is MNHEY, CDR2 SMNVEV, per germline (reference sequence). CDR3 length: 17 residues. Here the CDR3 DNA reads TGTGCCAGAAGTTTATCCTCCCGGCAGGGAAACACCGGGGATCTGTTTTTA. Translated, it gives CARSLSSRQGNTGDLFL.